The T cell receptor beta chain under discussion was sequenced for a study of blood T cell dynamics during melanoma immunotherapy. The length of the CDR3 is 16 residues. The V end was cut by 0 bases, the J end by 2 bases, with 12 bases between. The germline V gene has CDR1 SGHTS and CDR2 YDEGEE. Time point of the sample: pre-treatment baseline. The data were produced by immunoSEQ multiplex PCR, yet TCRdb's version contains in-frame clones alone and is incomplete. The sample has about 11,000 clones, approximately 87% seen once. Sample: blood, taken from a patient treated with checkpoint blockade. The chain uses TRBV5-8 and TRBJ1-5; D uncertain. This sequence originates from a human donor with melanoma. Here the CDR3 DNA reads TGTGCCAGCAGCTTGGCGTCAGTTACCGGCAATCAGCCCCAGCATTTT. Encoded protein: CASSLASVTGNQPQHF.